This T cell receptor beta chain was sequenced for a study of T-cell memory formation after mild COVID-19. Overall study context: There were largely donor-specific TCR clusters. Notes on the study in general: CD8+ contracting clones occupied EMRA, while CD4+ ones occupied mainly CM and EM. Prior to infection, memory already included some responding clones, suggesting cross-reactive memory joined.

TCRdb analysed the 5' RACE reads with MiXCR anew, one entry per CDR3 protein. Of just over 400,000 distinct CDR3 sequences listed, less than 25% are singletons. Of note for this clonotype: Its specificity is unknown.

V gave up 4 bases and J gave up 2 bases, with 16 bases separating them. This CDR3 spans 15 amino acids. CDR1 and CDR2 (germline): SGHKS, YYEKEE (reference sequence). The chain employs TRBV5-5 and TRBJ2-7; D is tentatively TRBD1 or TRBD2 (6 bases each). The sequencing input was PBMCs or a T cell subset sorted from them (not recorded which). The receptor's source is an adult woman who had mild COVID-19 (a few samples of this study predate the infection). Cell type and time point are not known. CDR3: CASSLRQAGTYEQYF. CDR3 in DNA: TGTGCCAGCAGCCTAAGACAGGCGGGAACCTACGAGCAGTACTTC.